Below, 5 T cell receptor beta chains from the same sample are listed, as sequenced in a study of glioma-infiltrating T cells. TCR alpha and beta CDR3 regions were amplified from RNA using iRepertoire nested multiplex PCR. TCRdb re-analysed the multiplex PCR reads in MiXCR, keeping a single row per CDR3 protein. The repertoire includes roughly 42,000 distinct CDR3 sequences, about a fifth of them detected once, and approximately 6.4% sits in the top ten. The source material was glioma tissue, nonneoplastic brain tissue, or PBMCs (not recorded which). These receptors all stem from a human donor with low-grade glioma or glioblastoma, undergoing nonglioma brain surgery, or in good health (not recorded which).

This clonotype came up many times. This chain joins TRBV2 and TRBJ2-5; D may match TRBD1 or TRBD2 (5 bases each). Germline V gives CDR1 SNHLY, CDR2 FYNNEI. Trimming took 9 bases from V and 1 from J, leaving 18 bases between them. This CDR3 is built from 15 residues. The CDR3 sequence is CASTRGRGRQETQYF. CDR3 sequence (DNA): TGTGCCAGTACAAGGGGACGGGGTCGCCAAGAGACCCAGTACTTC.

This clonotype was found a few times. The chain links TRBV12-3 or TRBV12-4 to TRBJ2-1; TRBD1 matches 8 bases. The CDR3 totals 15 residues. V trimming: 6 bases; J trimming: 8 bases; junction bases outside the gene matches: 12. The CDR3 DNA is TGTGCCAGCAGCATACAGGGGGTGGATCGGTATGAGCAGTTCTTC. It specifies CASSIQGVDRYEQFF.

At least ten counts were recorded for this clonotype. The gene calls are TRBV6-6 and TRBJ2-1; D unclear. The CDR3 covers 13 residues. The germline V gene encodes CDR1 MNHNY and CDR2 SVGAGI (reference sequence). V lost 0 bases to trimming and J lost 9 bases, with 9 bases between them. The CDR3, as DNA: TGTGCCAGCAGTTACTCTTTCGTCAGTGAGCAGTTCTTC. Amino acid sequence: CASSYSFVSEQFF.

This clonotype came up many times. The genes are TRBV2 and TRBJ2-3; 10 bases are a match to TRBD2. The CDR3 is made up of 13 amino acids. Germline V gives CDR1 SNHLY, CDR2 FYNNEI. J gave up 4 bases and V 8 bases, and 3 bases lay outside the gene matches. CDR3 nucleotide sequence: TGTGCCAGCTCCCTAGCGGGGGCAGATACGCAGTATTTT. This translates into CASSLAGADTQYF.

This clonotype was seen only once. A much more abundant neighbour one base away suggests this may be a read error. CDR3 in DNA: TGTGCCTGGGGGAAAGGGGCCCAGCCCCAGCATTTT. Amino acids: CAWGKGAQPQHF. The chain has TRBV30 and TRBJ1-5; a weak D match, TRBD1 (5 bases). This CDR3 contains 12 residues. Germline V gene lookup returns CDR1 GTSNPN and CDR2 SVGIG (reference sequence). Trimming cost V 5 bases and J 7 bases, with 12 bases left between them.